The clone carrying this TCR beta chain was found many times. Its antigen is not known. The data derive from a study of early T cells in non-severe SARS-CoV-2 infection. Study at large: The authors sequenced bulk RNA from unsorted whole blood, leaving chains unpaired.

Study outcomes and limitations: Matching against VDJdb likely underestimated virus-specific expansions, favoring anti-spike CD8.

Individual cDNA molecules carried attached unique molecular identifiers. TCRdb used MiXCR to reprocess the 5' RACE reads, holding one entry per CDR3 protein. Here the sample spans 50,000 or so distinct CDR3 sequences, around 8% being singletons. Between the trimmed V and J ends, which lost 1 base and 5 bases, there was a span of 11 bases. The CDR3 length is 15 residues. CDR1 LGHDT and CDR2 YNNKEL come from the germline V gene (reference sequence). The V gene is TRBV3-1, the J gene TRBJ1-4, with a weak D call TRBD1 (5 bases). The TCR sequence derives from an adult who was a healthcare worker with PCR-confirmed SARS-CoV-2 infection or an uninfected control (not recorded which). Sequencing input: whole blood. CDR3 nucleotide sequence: TGTGCCAGCAGCCAAGGGGGGGAGATCAATGAAAAACTGTTTTTT. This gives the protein CASSQGGEINEKLFF.